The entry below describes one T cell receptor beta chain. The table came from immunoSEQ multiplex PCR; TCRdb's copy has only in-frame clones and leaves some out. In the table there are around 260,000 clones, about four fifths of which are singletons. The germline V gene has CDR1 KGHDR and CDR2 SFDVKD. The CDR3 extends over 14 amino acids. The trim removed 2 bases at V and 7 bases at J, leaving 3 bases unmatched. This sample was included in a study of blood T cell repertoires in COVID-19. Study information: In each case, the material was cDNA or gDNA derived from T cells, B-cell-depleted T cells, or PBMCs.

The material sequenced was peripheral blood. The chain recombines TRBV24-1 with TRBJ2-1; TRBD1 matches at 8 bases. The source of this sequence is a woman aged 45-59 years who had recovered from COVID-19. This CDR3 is CATSDWTGSNEQFF. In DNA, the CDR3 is TGTGCCACCAGTGATTGGACAGGGAGTAATGAGCAGTTCTTC.